The 21 T cell receptor beta chains presented below share a single source sample, sequenced in a study of spatial heterogeneity in lung cancer. Study-level points and caveats: Higher tumor mutation counts went along with higher counts of expanded intratumoral alpha and beta TCRs.

Time point of the sample: sample taken at primary tumor resection. These receptors' antigens are unknown. TCRdb reprocessed the 5' RACE reads with MiXCR, giving one entry per CDR3 protein. Of thousands of distinct CDR3 sequences detected, 14% appear once; the ten largest clones hold approximately 14%. Sequencing used lung tumor tissue, obtained at surgery. These receptors were collected from a male donor with early-stage non-small cell lung cancer.

Comment on this clonotype: This beta chain is an off-target read within a library intended for alpha chains, so its frequency means little. The rearrangement links TRBV24-1 to TRBJ2-2; TRBD1 agrees at 7 bases. The V gene end was trimmed by 4 bases and the J gene end by 4 bases; junction bases not matched to a gene: 11. This CDR3 contains 17 residues. Germline V CDR1 and CDR2: KGHDR, SFDVKD. The CDR3 region is CATSDERGQRSTGELFF. The CDR3 region has the DNA TGTGCCACCAGTGACGAGAGGGGACAGAGATCCACCGGGGAGCTGTTTTTT.

This clonotype was counted at least ten times. Found in a library prepared for alpha chains, this beta chain is an off-target read, and its abundance has little meaning. The V and J genes are TRBV12-5 and TRBJ2-1; D is unclear. This CDR3 spans 16 amino acids. V lost 4 bases, J lost 2 bases, and 15 bases lay in between. Germline V lookup: CDR1 LGHNT, CDR2 FRNRAP. CDR3 DNA: TGTGCTAGTGGTTCGCCAAGTGGAATACCCTACAATGAGCAGTTCTTC. This codes for CASGSPSGIPYNEQFF.

On this clonotype: At one end the junction does not follow the germline gene, possibly because of a read error. With the library built for alpha chains, this beta chain is off target and its frequency is not meaningful. The rearrangement uses TRBV7-7 and TRBJ2-1; 7 positions match TRBD2. The CDR3 contains 13 residues. CDR1 and CDR2 from the germline V gene are SSHAT and FNYEAQ (reference sequence). The DNA for the CDR3 is TGTGCTAGCAGCTCCGGGACTACCAATGCGCAGTTCTTC. This translates into CASSSGTTNAQFF.

Concerning this clonotype: The library was designed around alpha chains, so this beta chain is a stray read whose abundance carries little weight. The V call is TRBV6-4, the J call TRBJ2-1, with 13 nucleotides matching TRBD2. With V trimmed by 4 bases and J by 4 bases, 1 base remained unmatched. The germline CDR1 and CDR2 sequences are MRHNA and SNTAGT. The CDR3 extends over 15 amino acids. This CDR3 reads CASSVLAGGYNEQFF. Written as DNA, the CDR3 is TGTGCCAGCAGTGTACTAGCGGGAGGGTACAATGAGCAGTTCTTC.

This clonotype was seen ten or more times. This beta chain turned up in a library designed for alpha chains; as an off-target read, its abundance says little. The rearrangement uses TRBV20-1 and TRBJ1-4, with TRBD1 as a possible D gene (6 bases). Germline CDR1 reads DFQATT; CDR2 reads SNEGSKA (reference sequence). The V end lost 3 bases, the J end lost 5 bases, and 7 bases lay between the germline ends. CDR3 length: 12 residues. CDR3 nucleotides: TGCAGTGCTAGTAGGGGGAATGAAAAACTGTTTTTT. Its translation is CSASRGNEKLFF.

A remark on this clonotype: In a library made to pick up alpha chains, this beta chain is a stray read with a size that means little. The J gene is TRBJ1-4, the V gene TRBV7-9; TRBD1 matches at 8 bases. CDR3 size: 13 residues. Germline CDR1 reads SEHNR; CDR2 reads FQNEAQ (reference sequence). After removal of 0 bases from V and 14 bases from J, the junction contained 5 bases not matched to a gene. The CDR3 is CASSLAGQGRLFF. DNA of the CDR3: TGTGCCAGCAGCTTAGCCGGACAGGGACGCCTGTTTTTT.

This clonotype has at least ten counts. This beta chain is a stray read from a library made for alpha chains; its abundance is not meaningful. The J gene is TRBJ1-1, the V gene TRBV18, with D hard to call. Looked up from germline, CDR1 is KGHSH and CDR2 is LQKENI. V lost 0 bases and J 4 bases, leaving 15 bases between the germline ends. The CDR3 spans 16 residues. The CDR3 region is CASSPPSVTRFTEAFF. The CDR3, as DNA: TGTGCCAGCTCACCACCTTCCGTAACGAGGTTCACTGAAGCTTTCTTT.

The sample holds many counts of this clonotype. The library was designed around alpha chains, so this beta chain is a stray read whose abundance carries little weight. The rearrangement links TRBV10-3 to TRBJ2-7; tentatively, D is TRBD1 (5 bases). Germline CDR1 and CDR2: ENHRY and SYGVKD. Trimming removed 7 bases at V and 6 bases at J, with 10 bases between. This CDR3 comprises 11 residues. The CDR3 spells CAIKNTGEQYF. Written as DNA, the CDR3 is TGTGCCATCAAGAACACAGGCGAGCAGTACTTC.

In its sample, this clonotype was seen many times. Since the library was made to target alpha chains, this beta chain is a stray read and its abundance is not meaningful. The rearrangement uses TRBV12-3 or TRBV12-4 and TRBJ2-7; 14 positions agree with TRBD2. V shed 6 bases and J 7 bases; nucleotides not matched to a gene: 5. The CDR3 is made up of 14 amino acids. CDR3 sequence reads: CASSGTSGSHEQYF. The CDR3 DNA follows: TGTGCCAGCAGCGGGACTAGCGGGAGTCATGAGCAGTACTTC.

Notes on this clonotype: Being off target in a library aimed at alpha chains, this beta chain has a size of little meaning. The V call is TRBV27, the J call TRBJ1-3; 7 bases fit TRBD1. This CDR3 has 19 residues. V shed 2 bases, J shed 3 bases, and the junction held 16 bases outside the gene matches. The germline CDR1 and CDR2 sequences are MNHEY and SMNVEV (reference sequence). This CDR3 is CASSLGSGQQVLNGNTIYF. The CDR3 nucleotides are TGTGCCAGCAGTTTAGGGTCGGGACAGCAAGTTCTAAATGGAAACACCATATATTTT.

This clonotype was detected many times. This beta chain is an off-target read within a library intended for alpha chains, so its frequency means little. The J gene is TRBJ2-5, the V gene TRBV6-1; D tentatively fits TRBD1 or TRBD2 (5 bases each). V was clipped by 0 bases and J by 6 bases, with 11 bases between them. The CDR3 runs 14 residues. Per germline, CDR1 MNHNS and CDR2 SASEGT. CDR3 bases: TGTGCCAGCAGTGAAGCGTGGGACGGGAAGACCCAGTACTTC. Translating it yields CASSEAWDGKTQYF.

This clonotype has ten or more counts. The library was built for alpha chains, so this beta chain is an off-target read and its size means little. The chain is built from TRBV5-5 and TRBJ2-7, with a possible D match to TRBD1 (5 bases). From germline, CDR1 is SGHKS and CDR2 YYEKEE (reference sequence). The V end lost 0 bases, the J end lost 1 base, and 5 bases lay between the germline ends. The CDR3 runs to 13 residues. The CDR3: CASSLDRSYEQYF. The DNA of the CDR3 is TGTGCCAGCAGCTTGGACAGGTCCTACGAGCAGTACTTC.

This clonotype has at least ten counts. Because this beta chain is a stray read in a library intended to capture alpha chains, its abundance should not be given much weight. The V gene is TRBV12-3 or TRBV12-4, the J gene TRBJ2-3; D gene unclear. V was trimmed by 6 bases and J by 1 base, leaving 11 bases between them. This CDR3 contains 14 residues. As DNA, the CDR3 is TGTGCCAGCAGCCCGTCCGCTGGCACAGATACGCAGTATTTT. The encoded protein is CASSPSAGTDTQYF.

With regard to this clonotype: This beta chain is a stray read from a library made for alpha chains; its abundance is not meaningful. V usage is TRBV12-3 or TRBV12-4 and J usage is TRBJ2-4; D remains ambiguous. The CDR3 spans 11 residues. The V end was cut by 1 base, the J end by 10 bases, with 5 bases between. The CDR3 DNA is TGTGCCAGCAGTTTAGGGGGAATTCAGTACTTC. The encoded protein is CASSLGGIQYF.

In this sample, this clonotype turned up many times. Because the library targeted alpha chains, this beta chain is an off-target read whose size means little. This sequence joins TRBV2 and TRBJ2-7, with TRBD1 as a possible D gene (6 bases). Germline values: CDR1 SNHLY, CDR2 FYNNEI. The germline V and J ends were trimmed by 6 bases and 7 bases, with 22 bases remaining between them. This CDR3 comprises 15 residues. The CDR3 nucleotides are TGTGCCAGCAGCCCCGAACAGGGATCTTTTAAGGAGCAGTACTTC. Encoded protein: CASSPEQGSFKEQYF. Filled out from reference TRBV2 and TRBJ2-7, the complete variable domain reads EPEVTQTPSHQVTQMGQEVILRCVPISNHLYFYWYRQILGQKVEFLVSFYNNEISEKSEIFDDQFSVERPDGSNFTLKIRSTKLEDSAMYFCASSPEQGSFKEQYFGPGTRLTVT.

This clonotype showed up many times. Found in a library prepared for alpha chains, this beta chain is an off-target read, and its abundance has little meaning. The rearrangement links TRBV27 to TRBJ2-1, with TRBD2 identical over 9 bases. The CDR3 spans 13 residues. Trimming removed 2 bases from V and 9 bases from J; junction bases left unmatched: 2. CDR1 MNHEY and CDR2 SMNVEV come from the germline V gene (reference sequence). Here the CDR3 DNA reads TGTGCCAGCAGTTTACAGACTAGCGGTGAGCAGTTCTTC. This sequence encodes CASSLQTSGEQFF.

This clonotype appeared many times. This beta chain is an unintended read in a library built for alpha chains; its size means little. The chain joins TRBV29-1 to TRBJ1-1, with D maybe TRBD1 (5 bases). The V end was cut by 4 bases, the J end by 1 base, with 10 bases between. The germline V gene has CDR1 SQVTM and CDR2 ANQGSEA. This CDR3 spans 13 amino acids. The CDR3 nucleotides are TGCAGCGTTGTAGAGGGGTCGAACACTGAAGCTTTCTTT. As protein: CSVVEGSNTEAFF.

This clonotype was detected ten times or more. Found in a library prepared for alpha chains, this beta chain is an off-target read, and its abundance has little meaning. This chain connects TRBV14 to TRBJ2-1; D is perhaps TRBD1 (6 bases). Germline CDR1 and CDR2: SGHDN and FVKESK. CDR3 length equals 16 residues. The V and J ends lost 4 bases and 2 bases respectively, with 15 bases between them. For the CDR3, the DNA is TGTGCCAGCAGCCCCCTCCTAGGGGGAACCTACAATGAGCAGTTCTTC. This sequence encodes CASSPLLGGTYNEQFF.

This clonotype was seen at least ten times. A library prepared for alpha chains yielded this beta chain as an off-target read; its size is of little meaning. This rearrangement joins TRBV2 to TRBJ2-7; D is possibly TRBD1 (6 bases). The V gene lost 6 bases and the J gene lost 2 bases, with 11 bases spanning the gap. The CDR3 has 13 residues. Germline values: CDR1 SNHLY, CDR2 FYNNEI. Here the CDR3 DNA reads TGTGCCAGCAGAAGACAGGTAGCCTACGAGCAGTACTTC. Protein: CASRRQVAYEQYF.

This clonotype has ten or more counts. This beta chain lies outside the target of a library built for alpha chains; its clone size means little. The V call is TRBV6-2 or TRBV6-3, the J call TRBJ1-5; possibly TRBD1 for D (6 bases). The CDR3 spans 12 residues. Trimming removed 8 bases at V and 8 bases at J, with 13 bases between. Germline CDR1 and CDR2: MNHEY and SVGEGT. CDR3 nucleotides: TGTGCCAGCCGCGGGGGGCCCGAGCCCCAGCATTTT. It is translated as CASRGGPEPQHF.

This clonotype was seen ten or more times. This beta chain slipped into a library made for alpha chains as a stray read, so its size is not meaningful. The DNA for the CDR3 is TGTGCCAGCACCAGAGGGAGGGTCCACAATGAGCAGTTCTTC. This encodes CASTRGRVHNEQFF. This sequence joins TRBV3-1 and TRBJ2-1, with 7 bases lining up with TRBD2. After removal of 7 bases from V and 5 bases from J, the junction contained 8 bases not matched to a gene. Germline CDR1 LGHDT, CDR2 YNNKEL (reference sequence). This CDR3 contains 14 residues.